These 28 T cell receptor beta chains were sequenced from one sample in a study of blood T cell repertoires in COVID-19. Profiled with immunoSEQ multiplex PCR; TCRdb holds only in-frame clones, not every one. The sample lists 140,000 or so clones, roughly 84% occurring once. Sequencing was done on a sample of peripheral blood. These TCRs come from a man aged 25 to 45 with COVID-19, enrolled during active disease.

The gene calls are TRBV9 and TRBJ2-7; 7 bases align to TRBD1. The CDR3 is 15 amino acids. V was pared by 0 bases and J by 4 bases, with 7 bases of the junction left unmatched. Germline lookup yields CDR1 SGDLS and CDR2 YYNGEE. The DNA for the CDR3 is TGTGCCAGCAGCGTAGGAGGGGGCGCTAAGTACGAGCAGTACTTC. It is translated as CASSVGGGAKYEQYF.

The rearrangement links TRBV6-2 or TRBV6-3 to TRBJ2-1, with D perhaps TRBD2 (6 bases). The CDR3 is 14 residues long. Germline lookup yields CDR1 MNHEY and CDR2 SVGEGT. The V gene lost 5 bases and the J gene lost 4 bases, with 12 bases spanning the gap. CDR3 DNA sequence: TGTGCCAGCAGTACCGGGACTTTATACAATGAGCAGTTCTTC. This gives the protein CASSTGTLYNEQFF.

The rearrangement uses TRBV13 and TRBJ2-7; possibly TRBD1 for D (7 bases). V lost 5 bases and J 4 bases, leaving 18 bases between the germline ends. Germline loops: CDR1 PRHDT, CDR2 FYEKMQ (reference sequence). The CDR3 runs to 15 residues. The CDR3 nucleotides read TGTGCCAGCAGCCTAGCGACAGGGCCATCGTACGAGCAGTACTTC. This codes for CASSLATGPSYEQYF. Based on the CDR3 plus reference TRBV13 and TRBJ2-7, the full variable domain is AAGVIQSPRHLIKEKRETATLKCYPIPRHDTVYWYQQGPGQDPQFLISFYEKMQSDKGSIPDRFSAQQFSDYHSELNMSSLELGDSALYFCASSLATGPSYEQYFGPGTRLTVT.

The rearrangement joins TRBV28 to TRBJ1-5; 7 bases map to TRBD1. This CDR3 is 12 amino acids long. Trimming at V came to 6 bases and at J to 12 bases, leaving 8 bases not matched to a gene. The germline gives CDR1 MDHEN, CDR2 SYDVKM. The CDR3 sequence is CASSTTGEGQHF. The CDR3 bases are TGTGCCAGCAGCACAACAGGGGAAGGCCAGCATTTT. Using reference TRBV28 and TRBJ1-5 for the parts outside the CDR3, the full variable domain is DVKVTQSSRYLVKRTGEKVFLECVQDMDHENMFWYRQDPGLGLRLIYFSYDVKMKEKGDIPEGYSVSREKKERFSLILESASTNQTSMYLCASSTTGEGQHFGDGTRLSIL.

V usage is TRBV28 and J usage is TRBJ1-4; D is unresolved. The V and J ends lost 2 bases and 0 bases respectively, with 7 bases between them. CDR3 length: 15 amino acids. In germline, CDR1 is MDHEN, CDR2 SYDVKM. DNA of the CDR3: TGTGCCAGCAGTTTACCCGGGTCAACTAATGAAAAACTGTTTTTT. This codes for CASSLPGSTNEKLFF.

The V call is TRBV29-1, the J call TRBJ2-1; TRBD2 agrees at 13 bases. The V gene end was trimmed by 7 bases and the J gene end by 1 base; junction bases not matched to a gene: 7. The CDR3 runs 16 residues. The germline V gene encodes CDR1 SQVTM and CDR2 ANQGSEA. In DNA form, the CDR3 reads TGCAGCGGGCGGACTAGCGGGAGATCTTCCTACAATGAGCAGTTCTTC. As protein: CSGRTSGRSSYNEQFF.

The chain carries TRBV6-2 or TRBV6-3 and TRBJ2-1, with TRBD2 matching over 11 bases. Trimming took 6 bases from V and 2 from J; bases not matched to a gene: 6. Per the germline V gene, CDR1 is MNHEY and CDR2 is SVGEGT. There are 16 residues in the CDR3. The CDR3 coding sequence is TGTGCCAGCAGCCCTAGCGGGAGGAGGACCTACAATGAGCAGTTCTTC. This gives the protein CASSPSGRRTYNEQFF.

This clone has a handful of counts. The rearrangement links TRBV25-1 to TRBJ1-1; D gene uncertain. The germline CDR1 and CDR2 sequences are MGHDK and SYGVNS. V was clipped by 4 bases and J by 0 bases, with 6 bases between them. The CDR3 covers 13 residues. As DNA, the CDR3 is TGTGCCAGCAGTGCTCCCTTGAACACTGAAGCTTTCTTT. Residues: CASSAPLNTEAFF.

This clone came up a few times. The chain links TRBV7-9 to TRBJ1-5; 9 positions match TRBD1. The V segment lost 0 bases and the J segment 5 bases; nucleotides outside the gene matches: 2. This CDR3 is built from 15 residues. Germline CDR1 SEHNR, CDR2 FQNEAQ (reference sequence). The CDR3 protein is CASSLARTGDQPQHF. DNA of the CDR3: TGTGCCAGCAGCTTAGCCCGGACAGGGGATCAGCCCCAGCATTTT. Supplemented by reference TRBV7-9 and TRBJ1-5, the full variable domain reads DTGVSQNPRHKITKRGQNVTFRCDPISEHNRLYWYRQTLGQGPEFLTYFQNEAQLEKSRLLSDRFSAERPKGSFSTLEIQRTEQGDSAMYLCASSLARTGDQPQHFGDGTRLSIL.

This chain links TRBV6-5 with TRBJ2-7; a weak D match, TRBD1 (7 bases). The CDR3 loop spans 14 amino acids. The V end lost 11 bases, the J end lost 4 bases, and 21 bases lay between the germline ends. Germline V lookup: CDR1 MNHEY, CDR2 SVGAGI. The CDR3 region has the DNA TGTGCCGTCGCCCCGGCAGGGGGAGGATACGAGCAGTACTTC. Protein sequence: CAVAPAGGGYEQYF.

This chain connects TRBV24-1 to TRBJ2-5, with 10 bases matching TRBD2. In germline, CDR1 is KGHDR, CDR2 SFDVKD. The CDR3 is made up of 15 amino acids. V was pared by 4 bases and J by 3 bases, with 4 bases of the junction left unmatched. The CDR3 DNA is TGTGCCACCAGTGACTCACTAGCGGGGAAAGAGACCCAGTACTTC. Translated: CATSDSLAGKETQYF.

This clone was picked up one time. The chain links TRBV28 to TRBJ2-7; 9 nucleotides align to TRBD1. This CDR3 contains 15 residues. The V gene's germline CDR1 is MDHEN and CDR2 SYDVKM. With 6 bases clipped from V and 0 bases from J, the junction kept 6 bases outside the gene matches. CDR3 region: CASRPRDRASYEQYF. The CDR3 DNA follows: TGTGCCAGCAGACCCCGGGACAGGGCCTCCTACGAGCAGTACTTC.

The V and J genes are TRBV6-2 or TRBV6-3 and TRBJ1-6; 8 bases align to TRBD1. The trim removed 5 bases at V and 8 bases at J, leaving 14 bases unmatched. The CDR3 totals 17 residues. Germline V lookup: CDR1 MNHEY, CDR2 SVGEGT. The CDR3 loop is CASSDRGVPASDSPLHF. The CDR3, as DNA: TGTGCCAGCAGTGACAGGGGAGTACCAGCCAGTGATTCACCCCTCCACTTT.

The J gene is TRBJ2-1, the V gene TRBV25-1, with a tentative D call TRBD2 (5 bases). The CDR3 extends over 14 amino acids. V was trimmed by 4 bases and J by 3 bases, leaving 10 bases between them. The germline gives CDR1 MGHDK, CDR2 SYGVNS. The CDR3 DNA sequence: TGTGCCAGCAGTGTGGAGCGGCTCTACAATGAGCAGTTCTTC. Translation gives CASSVERLYNEQFF.

This clone was counted only a few times. The V gene is TRBV6-5, the J gene TRBJ1-2; 9 bases are a match to TRBD1. The germline V gene has CDR1 MNHEY and CDR2 SVGAGI. CDR3 length: 14 amino acids. J was trimmed by 8 bases and V by 8 bases; bases with no gene match: 12. CDR3 protein: CASGIGQGRSGYTF. The DNA for the CDR3 is TGTGCCAGCGGAATCGGACAGGGGAGAAGCGGCTACACCTTC.

The chain couples TRBV2 to TRBJ2-1, with D unclear. Trimming took 6 bases from V and 7 from J, leaving 19 bases between them. The CDR3 length is 15 residues. Germline loops: CDR1 SNHLY, CDR2 FYNNEI. The CDR3 DNA reads TGTGCCAGCAGGGCCGACCGATTTTCCAGGAATGAGCAGTTCTTC. Translating it yields CASRADRFSRNEQFF. Combining the CDR3 with reference TRBV2 and TRBJ2-1 gives the whole variable domain EPEVTQTPSHQVTQMGQEVILRCVPISNHLYFYWYRQILGQKVEFLVSFYNNEISEKSEIFDDQFSVERPDGSNFTLKIRSTKLEDSAMYFCASRADRFSRNEQFFGPGTRLTVL.

V and J are TRBV7-2 and TRBJ1-5; D is uncertain. Germline V gives CDR1 SGHTA, CDR2 FQGNSA. CDR3 length: 15 amino acids. V lost 5 bases to trimming and J lost 0 bases, with 11 bases between them. CDR3: CASSPAGNSNQPQHF. In DNA form, the CDR3 reads TGTGCCAGCAGCCCGGCCGGGAATAGCAATCAGCCCCAGCATTTT. The whole variable domain, filled in from reference TRBV7-2 and TRBJ1-5, reads GAGVSQSPSNKVTEKGKDVELRCDPISGHTALYWYRQSLGQGLEFLIYFQGNSAPDKSGLPSDRFSAERTGGSVSTLTIQRTQQEDSAVYLCASSPAGNSNQPQHFGDGTRLSIL.

The chain has TRBV18 and TRBJ2-1; no definite D call. Germline CDR1 is KGHSH and CDR2 is LQKENI. The CDR3 runs to 16 residues. Trimming pared 2 bases from V and 0 bases from J, leaving 11 bases between. CDR3 sequence reads: CASSPGLFSSYNEQFF. The CDR3 nucleotides read TGTGCCAGCTCACCAGGGCTGTTCAGCTCCTACAATGAGCAGTTCTTC.

V is TRBV15 and J is TRBJ2-2; 12 positions match TRBD2. The trim removed 5 bases at V and 5 bases at J, leaving 6 bases unmatched. This CDR3 contains 16 residues. In germline, CDR1 is LNHNV, CDR2 YYDKDF (reference sequence). This CDR3 is CATSRGTSGPTGELFF. CDR3 sequence (DNA): TGTGCCACCAGCCGCGGGACTAGCGGGCCGACCGGGGAGCTGTTTTTT. The entire variable domain, with the rest obtained from reference TRBV15 and TRBJ2-2, is as follows: DAMVIQNPRYQVTQFGKPVTLSCSQTLNHNVMYWYQQKSSQAPKLLFHYYDKDFNNEADTPDNFQSRRPNTSFCFLDIRSPGLGDTAMYLCATSRGTSGPTGELFFGEGSRLTVL.

The chain employs TRBV2 and TRBJ1-5, with no clear D. The CDR3 sequence is 14 residues long. The V gene's germline CDR1 is SNHLY and CDR2 FYNNEI. The ends were cut back, 5 bases at V and 2 bases at J, with 10 bases in the middle. DNA of the CDR3: TGTGCCAGCAGTTATGGGCAGGGCAATCAGCCCCAGCATTTT. The encoded protein is CASSYGQGNQPQHF.

The chain recombines TRBV7-9 with TRBJ2-5; TRBD2 aligns across 9 bases. Germline V lookup: CDR1 SEHNR, CDR2 FQNEAQ (reference sequence). V gave up 2 bases and J gave up 5 bases; unmatched junction bases: 9. The CDR3 contains 16 residues. CDR3 in DNA: TGTGCCAGCAGCTTAACGCTTAGCGGGAGTACTGAGACCCAGTACTTC. Translation: CASSLTLSGSTETQYF.

This clone was observed a few times. The chain couples TRBV30 to TRBJ1-2; 9 bases match TRBD1. This CDR3 region has 15 residues. After removal of 1 base from V and 7 bases from J, the junction contained 10 bases not matched to a gene. Germline assignment: CDR1 GTSNPN and CDR2 SVGIG (reference sequence). CDR3 residues: CAWSGAQGAPGGYTF. CDR3 DNA sequence: TGTGCCTGGAGTGGCGCACAGGGGGCGCCGGGTGGCTACACCTTC.

The chain is built from TRBV28 and TRBJ1-1; TRBD1 agrees at 7 bases. Germline V CDR1 and CDR2: MDHEN, SYDVKM. The ends lost 6 bases at V and 0 bases at J; junction bases unmatched: 4. The CDR3 extends over 14 amino acids. The CDR3 loop reads CASRKTGMNTEAFF. DNA for the CDR3: TGTGCCAGCAGAAAGACAGGGATGAACACTGAAGCTTTCTTT.

The table lists this clone with a few counts. Within the sample, other DNA sequences also encode this same CDR3. This chain connects TRBV19 to TRBJ1-1; unclear D gene. CDR3 length: 12 residues. Trimming removed 2 bases from V and 1 base from J, with 2 bases in between. CDR1 is LNHDA, CDR2 SQIVND, per germline (reference sequence). Here the CDR3 DNA reads TGTGCCAGTAGTATACAGAACACTGAAGCTTTCTTT. It encodes CASSIQNTEAFF.

The rearrangement uses TRBV5-6 and TRBJ2-7, with D maybe TRBD1 (5 bases). Germline V gene data show CDR1 as SGHDT and CDR2 as YYEEEE. The CDR3 is 16 amino acids. V was trimmed by 3 bases and J by 0 bases, leaving 16 bases between them. The CDR3 nucleotides are TGTGCCAGCAGCTCAGATGACAGATTTAACTCCTACGAGCAGTACTTC. It encodes CASSSDDRFNSYEQYF.

This clone was observed once. The genes are TRBV3-1 (or the pseudogene TRBV3-2) and TRBJ2-1, with D hard to call. The germline V gene has CDR1 LGHDT and CDR2 YNNKEL (reference sequence). Trimming left V 3 bases short and J 12 bases short, with 9 bases between. The CDR3 loop spans 11 amino acids. The CDR3 DNA reads TGTGCCAGCAGCCACCTAGAAGGGCAGTTCTTC. It is translated as CASSHLEGQFF.

The J gene is TRBJ1-2, the V gene TRBV6-5, with unresolved D. Germline V gene lookup returns CDR1 MNHEY and CDR2 SVGAGI. The CDR3 is 14 residues long. The V gene lost 7 bases and the J gene lost 4 bases, with 16 bases spanning the gap. The CDR3 DNA follows: TGTGCCAGCATCCCCTCGGGGTTACCCTATGGCTACACCTTC. Its translation is CASIPSGLPYGYTF.

A single count supports this clone. The chain joins TRBV9 to TRBJ1-6, with 9 bases lining up with TRBD1. V lost 4 bases and J lost 8; bases outside the gene matches: 7. The CDR3 spans 15 residues. Germline CDR1 and CDR2: SGDLS and YYNGEE. CDR3 bases: TGTGCCAGCAGCACCTCCGGGACAGGGTATTCACCCCTCCACTTT. Residues: CASSTSGTGYSPLHF.